The source of this T cell receptor (beta chain) is a study of shared clonotypes between healthy human individuals. Study-level findings and limits: Non-shared clonotypes were found to have lower generation probabilities than the clonotypes that were shared by all four of the sorted-subset donors. Genetic and exposure-history diversity was limited by the few donors.

The CDR3 consists of 18 residues. After removal of 10 bases from V and 7 bases from J, the junction contained 19 bases not matched to a gene. In germline, CDR1 is ENHRY, CDR2 SYGVKD. CD4+ cells underwent separation, giving CD45RA+ naive and CD45RA-negative memory subsets. Note on this clone: The antigen remains undetermined.

Execution of the assay was at deep level. Generated by immunoSEQ multiplex PCR, the TCRdb table keeps only in-frame clones and is missing some. The repertoire includes some 2,500,000 clones, under 95% of them detected once, and about 0.34% sits in the top ten. The sequence was obtained from a man in his late teens or twenties in good health. Some clones in this sample may be carry-over from other donors' samples. The genes are TRBV10-3 and TRBJ2-7; 16 bases are shared with TRBD2. Sequenced input: naive CD4+ T cells from PBMCs. The subset is: CD45RA+ positively selected. The CDR3 DNA sequence: TGTGCCACTCGAGCCGGGACTAGCGGGAGGGCCGGTCTTGGGGAGCAGTACTTC. As protein: CATRAGTSGRAGLGEQYF.